The present entry profiles one T cell receptor beta chain with its context. The antigen is unknown. Data came from immunoSEQ multiplex PCR; TCRdb stores just in-frame clones and leaves some out. The sample holds roughly 91,000 clones; roughly 84% are singletons and the top ten take approximately 15%. The CDR3 totals 19 residues. This sample was taken from a study of PD-L1 blockade in urothelial cancer. Study-level background: Males with bladder-origin urothelial cancer constituted most of the roughly 29 patients. The median T cell count in blood samples was over 140,000. Regarding the study as a whole: Better progression-free and overall survival followed lower pretreatment blood clonality.

The sample's time point: pretreatment peripheral blood. The material was PBMCs, obtained around atezolizumab (anti-PD-L1) treatment. This TCR came from a man aged 55 to 70 with urothelial cancer. The J gene is TRBJ1-2, the V gene TRBV21-1; the table's TRBD1 call for D was not verified on the DNA. TRBV21-1 counts as a pseudogene. CDR3 region: CASSNCPTGRPDRDYGYTF. The CDR3 DNA reads as TGTGCCAGCAGCAATTGCCCTACCGGTCGCCCGGACAGGGATTATGGCTACACCTTC.